A single sample is the source of the 22 T cell receptor beta chains below, sequenced in a study of early T cells in non-severe SARS-CoV-2 infection. TCRdb recomputed calls from the 5' RACE reads with MiXCR, one row per CDR3 protein. Here the sample spans around 81,000 distinct CDR3 sequences, 13% to 15% being singletons. Material for sequencing was whole blood. Every receptor here comes from an adult who was a healthcare worker with PCR-confirmed SARS-CoV-2 infection or an uninfected control (not recorded which).

In its sample, this clonotype was seen a few times. This chain uses TRBV20-1 with TRBJ1-5, with unresolved D. The ends were cut back, 5 bases at V and 3 bases at J, with 11 bases in the middle. CDR1 and CDR2 from the germline V gene are DFQATT and SNEGSKA (reference sequence). There are 13 residues in the CDR3. The DNA for the CDR3 is TGCAGTGCTCCCGACGGATACAATCAGCCCCAGCATTTT. Translation gives CSAPDGYNQPQHF.

The rearrangement uses TRBV9 and TRBJ2-7; possible D gene TRBD1, 5 bases. The CDR3 is 15 residues long. Trimming pared 0 bases from V and 0 bases from J, leaving 10 bases between. The germline gives CDR1 SGDLS, CDR2 YYNGEE. This chain's CDR3 is CASSVGQGLSYEQYF. CDR3 in DNA: TGTGCCAGCAGCGTAGGGCAGGGTCTCTCCTACGAGCAGTACTTC.

This clonotype has more than one count but fewer than ten. The gene calls are TRBV4-3 and TRBJ2-3; D may be TRBD1 (7 bases). The V gene lost 1 base and the J gene lost 3 bases, with 14 bases spanning the gap. Germline V CDR1 and CDR2: LGHNA, YSLEER. The CDR3 runs to 16 residues. Here the CDR3 reads CASSQVEGARTDTQYF. The CDR3 DNA reads TGCGCCAGCAGCCAAGTGGAGGGGGCGAGAACAGATACGCAGTATTTT.

The chain couples TRBV6-5 to TRBJ2-7, with D hard to call. The CDR3 runs 13 residues. Germline CDR1 is MNHEY and CDR2 is SVGAGI. V dropped 4 bases and J dropped 4 bases, with 11 bases sitting between them. The CDR3 region is CASSSNGWYEQYF. CDR3 DNA sequence: TGTGCCAGCAGTTCAAACGGGTGGTACGAGCAGTACTTC.

The chain recombines TRBV29-1 with TRBJ1-1; D gene uncertain. This CDR3 has 8 amino acids. Germline values: CDR1 SQVTM, CDR2 ANQGSEA. Between the trimmed V and J ends, which lost 4 bases and 10 bases, there was a span of 4 bases. For the CDR3, the DNA is TGCAGCGTTGGATTAGCTTTCTTT. The encoded protein is CSVGLAFF.

The chain uses TRBV9 and TRBJ2-5; 8 nucleotides line up with TRBD1. J was trimmed by 2 bases and V by 1 base; bases with no gene match: 1. Germline assignment: CDR1 SGDLS and CDR2 YYNGEE. The CDR3 loop spans 14 amino acids. The CDR3 DNA reads as TGTGCCAGCAGCGTACGACAGGGGCAAGAGACCCAGTACTTC. It yields the protein CASSVRQGQETQYF.

This clonotype was counted between two and nine times. The chain combines TRBV7-9 with TRBJ1-4, with 7 bases lining up with TRBD1. The CDR3 is 15 amino acids. The J segment lost 0 bases and the V segment lost 5 bases, leaving 3 bases of the junction unmatched. The germline V gene has CDR1 SEHNR and CDR2 FQNEAQ (reference sequence). The CDR3 DNA reads as TGTGCCAGCAGCCGGGACAGAGCAACTAATGAAAAACTGTTTTTT. Translated: CASSRDRATNEKLFF.

The chain carries TRBV20-1 and TRBJ2-7; 12 bases are a match to TRBD2. Per the germline V gene, CDR1 is DFQATT and CDR2 is SNEGSKA (reference sequence). With V trimmed by 2 bases and J by 5 bases, 1 base remained unmatched. CDR3 size: 13 residues. CDR3: CSARRLAGDEQYF. The CDR3 DNA reads as TGCAGTGCTAGAAGACTAGCGGGGGACGAGCAGTACTTC.

This chain connects TRBV7-8 to TRBJ2-2; the D gene is possibly TRBD1 (6 bases). The V end lost 1 base, the J end lost 6 bases, and 9 bases lay between the germline ends. The germline V gene has CDR1 SGHVS and CDR2 FQNEAQ. There are 14 residues in the CDR3. The CDR3 DNA is TGTGCCAGCAGCTTAGGGACAGTCCCCGGGGAGCTGTTTTTT. Amino acids: CASSLGTVPGELFF.

This clonotype was recorded a few times. This sequence joins TRBV2 and TRBJ2-3, with D perhaps matching TRBD2 (5 bases). Germline CDR1 reads SNHLY; CDR2 reads FYNNEI. CDR3 length: 14 amino acids. V lost 4 bases to trimming and J lost 3 bases, with 11 bases between them. The CDR3 nucleotides read TGTGCCAGCAGTGGGACTTCCGGAACAGATACGCAGTATTTT. Amino acid sequence: CASSGTSGTDTQYF.

This clonotype came up once. V gene TRBV7-2 combines with J gene TRBJ2-7; D ambiguous. Germline values: CDR1 SGHTA, CDR2 FQGNSA. The CDR3 has 13 residues. Trimming left V 3 bases short and J 3 bases short, with 9 bases between. The CDR3 coding sequence is TGTGCCAGCAGCTTCGTGGGAAACTACGAGCAGTACTTC. It translates to CASSFVGNYEQYF.

CDR3 region: CASSSRGHTGTSNTGELFF. CDR3 nucleotide sequence: TGTGCCAGCAGTTCCAGGGGCCACACCGGGACTTCGAACACCGGGGAGCTGTTTTTT. The chain recombines TRBV11-2 with TRBJ2-2; either TRBD1 or TRBD2 may fit D (6 bases each). The CDR3 length is 19 residues. Germline V gene data show CDR1 as SGHAT and CDR2 as FQNNGV. V gave up 6 bases and J gave up 0 bases, with 23 bases separating them. The variable domain in full, with the rest retrieved from reference TRBV11-2 and TRBJ2-2, is EAGVAQSPRYKIIEKRQSVAFWCNPISGHATLYWYQQILGQGPKLLIQFQNNGVVDDSQLPKDRFSAERLKGVDSTLKIQPAKLEDSAVYLCASSSRGHTGTSNTGELFFGEGSRLTVL.

The chain combines TRBV20-1 with TRBJ1-1, with D hard to call. The V end was cut by 6 bases, the J end by 0 bases, with 11 bases between. The CDR3 runs 13 residues. CDR1 and CDR2 (germline): DFQATT, SNEGSKA (reference sequence). The DNA for the CDR3 is TGCAGTGCCGCGACACGCATGAACACTGAAGCTTTCTTT. Encoded protein: CSAATRMNTEAFF.

This clonotype was recorded many times. The chain uses TRBV19 and TRBJ1-6, with D tentatively TRBD1 (5 bases). The CDR3 spans 13 residues. Trimming took off 9 bases at V and 8 bases at J, with 14 bases between the two ends. From germline, CDR1 is LNHDA and CDR2 SQIVND (reference sequence). CDR3 residues: CASGDPGYSPLHF. The CDR3 DNA reads as TGTGCCAGCGGGGACCCCGGTTATTCACCCCTCCACTTT.

The J gene is TRBJ2-3, the V gene TRBV3-1; tentatively, D is TRBD1 (5 bases). The germline V gene has CDR1 LGHDT and CDR2 YNNKEL (reference sequence). This CDR3 has 16 amino acids. Trimming removed 5 bases at V and 6 bases at J, with 21 bases between. CDR3: CASSSFPGSQRDTQYF. CDR3 coding DNA: TGTGCCAGCAGCTCTTTTCCAGGGTCCCAAAGGGATACGCAGTATTTT.

This chain uses TRBV9 with TRBJ2-1, with D possibly being TRBD1 or TRBD2 (5 bases each). This CDR3 has 16 residues. Germline V gene lookup returns CDR1 SGDLS and CDR2 YYNGEE. Trimming removed 3 bases at V and 2 bases at J, with 15 bases between. CDR3 DNA: TGTGCCAGCAGCGCCGAGGGGACCCGACCCTACAATGAGCAGTTCTTC. Its translation is CASSAEGTRPYNEQFF. Supplemented by reference TRBV9 and TRBJ2-1, the full variable domain reads DSGVTQTPKHLITATGQRVTLRCSPRSGDLSVYWYQQSLDQGLQFLIQYYNGEERAKGNILERFSAQQFPDLHSELNLSSLELGDSALYFCASSAEGTRPYNEQFFGPGTRLTVL.

This clonotype was counted at least ten times. The rearrangement links TRBV9 to TRBJ2-3, with D perhaps matching TRBD2 (6 bases). The CDR3 spans 16 residues. Trimming took off 0 bases at V and 0 bases at J, with 11 bases between the two ends. Germline V lookup: CDR1 SGDLS, CDR2 YYNGEE. The CDR3 DNA follows: TGTGCCAGCAGCGTAGGTGGCGGGGTGAGCACAGATACGCAGTATTTT. Protein: CASSVGGGVSTDTQYF.

This clonotype was seen more than once but under ten times. The V call is TRBV20-1, the J call TRBJ1-1, with 7 bases matching TRBD1. Germline V gene data show CDR1 as DFQATT and CDR2 as SNEGSKA (reference sequence). The CDR3 runs 14 residues. V shed 6 bases, J shed 2 bases, and the junction held 9 bases outside the gene matches. The CDR3 is CSAGRQGVNTEAFF. In nucleotides, the CDR3 is TGCAGTGCGGGTAGACAGGGAGTCAACACTGAAGCTTTCTTT.

The chain combines TRBV11-3 with TRBJ1-1; unclear D gene. CDR1 is SGHNT, CDR2 YENEEA, per germline. Trimming pared 0 bases from V and 3 bases from J, leaving 5 bases between. CDR3 length equals 13 residues. The CDR3 loop is CASSLDGYTEAFF. As DNA, the CDR3 is TGTGCCAGCAGCTTAGACGGGTACACTGAAGCTTTCTTT.

This clonotype was counted between two and nine times. This chain connects TRBV29-1 to TRBJ1-1; D perhaps matches TRBD1 (6 bases). Trimming left V 7 bases short and J 6 bases short, with 12 bases between. CDR3 length: 11 residues. Per germline, CDR1 SQVTM and CDR2 ANQGSEA. CDR3 in amino acids: CSAVGGPEAFF. The CDR3 region has the DNA TGCAGCGCCGTTGGGGGCCCTGAAGCTTTCTTT. The full variable domain, with the rest looked up from reference TRBV29-1 and TRBJ1-1, is SAVISQKPSRDICQRGTSLTIQCQVDSQVTMMFWYRQQPGQSLTLIATANQGSEATYESGFVIDKFPISRPNLTFSTLTVSNMSPEDSSIYLCSAVGGPEAFFGQGTRLTVV.

The chain joins TRBV7-3 to TRBJ2-1; 12 bases match TRBD2. Germline V gene sequence: CDR1 SGHTA, CDR2 FQGTGA. Losses at the gene ends were 5 bases for V and 9 bases for J; bases not matched to a gene: 8. The CDR3 is made up of 15 amino acids. CDR3 DNA sequence: TGTGCCAGCAGCCCGCTAGCGGGGGGGCTGGGTGAGCAGTTCTTC. Its protein is CASSPLAGGLGEQFF.

This clonotype was observed a few times. The chain has TRBV5-1 and TRBJ2-1; either TRBD1 or TRBD2 may supply D (5 bases each). Germline values: CDR1 SGHRS, CDR2 YFSETQ. Trimming took 7 bases from V and 8 from J, leaving 16 bases between them. The CDR3 contains 13 residues. The CDR3 coding sequence is TGCGCCAGCGGATCGATGGGGGTCGATGAGCAGTTCTTC. It yields the protein CASGSMGVDEQFF.